A selection of T cell receptor beta chains follows, all from one sample in a study of cytomegalovirus exposure and HLA in healthy donors. TCRdb's table, derived via immunoSEQ multiplex PCR, lists solely in-frame clones and lacks some. Here the sample spans around 200,000 clones, roughly 80% being singletons. Sequencing was performed on PBMCs. The receptor set was obtained from a man between 45 and 60 years old in good health and CMV-seronegative. CDR3s leave out the opening cysteine and the closing phenylalanine or tryptophan.

j_call v_call cdr3_aa
TRBJ2-3 TRBV28 ASSLKGAGREGSTDTQY
TRBJ2-1 TRBV6-1 ASRGGQVNEQF
TRBJ1-2 TRBV5-1 ASSRGPNGYT
TRBJ2-7 TRBV30 AWTGQGHEQY
TRBJ2-7 TRBV7-2 ASGSGTGGLYEQY
TRBJ1-5 TRBV29-1 SVGGALDQPQH
TRBJ1-5 TRBV21-1 ASSIDSLEPQH
TRBJ2-3 TRBV30 AWSATGGLINTQY
TRBJ2-1 TRBV5-1 ASSLSGRPYNEQF
TRBJ2-1 TRBV6-6 AGTSGGARYNEQF
TRBJ2-7 TRBV7-6 ASSLVASGGFPYEQY
TRBJ2-1 TRBV5-4 ASSLDPGGGYNEQF
TRBJ1-2 TRBV7-2 ASSLRVGQGVNYGYT
TRBJ2-5 TRBV9 ASSPGGASGLQETQY
TRBJ1-6 TRBV4-2 ASSQDGGQYNSPLH
TRBJ2-5 TRBV7-2 ASSRPPRGPETQY
TRBJ1-1 TRBV6-5 ASSYFKGGNTEAF
TRBJ2-7 TRBV6-1 ASSTLAGGLYEQY
TRBJ2-1 TRBV7-2 ASSISGGTYNEQF
TRBJ1-5 TRBV6-5 ASNGRGNQPQH
TRBJ2-2 TRBV2 ASSRGQNTGELF
TRBJ2-5 TRBV7-3 ASSPSGGQETQY
TRBJ1-3 TRBV7-2 ASSSTGSGNTIY
TRBJ2-5 TRBV6-1 ASSEPGGWETQY
TRBJ2-6 TRBV7-2 ASSSNSGANVLT
TRBJ1-5 TRBV7-2 ASSLEAGNQPQH
TRBJ1-2 TRBV18 ASSPTGQNTNYGYT
TRBJ2-5 TRBV5-1 ANRTGRGQETQY
TRBJ1-4 TRBV9 ASSVDGEAEKLF
TRBJ2-7 TRBV28 ASTSPGSRVEQY
TRBJ1-2 TRBV28 ASSWNPRIAGYT
TRBJ2-7 TRBV27 ASSLSKGQVSYEQY
NA TRBV10-3 AIGGGSLNFYEQY
TRBJ1-2 TRBV9 ASSVATSYGYT
TRBJ1-6 TRBV4-3 ASSQALHRGRNSPLH
TRBJ2-7 TRBV27 ASIRQGGSYEQY
TRBJ2-2 TRBV18 ASSPPVRQGTGELF
TRBJ1-1 TRBV29-1 SVDGVGGGNTEAF
TRBJ1-6 TRBV7-9 ASSLTVNSPLH
TRBJ2-5 TRBV27 ASSPLASGARGETQY
TRBJ2-5 TRBV19 ASAILGQGGETQY
TRBJ2-7 TRBV27 ASSAAPSSGINEQY
TRBJ2-7 TRBV19 ASKVSLAGSYEQY
TRBJ1-3 TRBV5-1 ASSLEGTGNTIY
TRBJ1-1 TRBV7-2 ASSLMGQNTEAF